One and the same sample provided the 32 T cell receptor beta chains below, sequenced in a study of identical twins. TCRdb passed the 5' RACE reads through MiXCR, listing each CDR3 protein once. In the table there are 690,000 or so distinct CDR3 sequences, over 8.5% of which are singletons. The sample was also reused in another study, on yellow fever vaccine responses in identical twins.

Input material: PBMCs. These receptors were taken from a young woman in good health.

This clonotype was counted ten times or more. The chain is built from TRBV27 and TRBJ2-3, with unresolved D. V was pared by 4 bases and J by 6 bases, with 11 bases between. The CDR3 extends over 13 amino acids. CDR1 is MNHEY and CDR2 is SMNVEV in the germline V gene (reference sequence). The DNA for the CDR3 is TGTGCCAGCAGTTCCCCTGGACGGGATACGCAGTATTTT. Protein sequence: CASSSPGRDTQYF.

By share, this clonotype counts as medium-sized. V usage is TRBV29-1 and J usage is TRBJ2-3; D not certain. Germline CDR1 reads SQVTM; CDR2 reads ANQGSEA. V dropped 4 bases and J dropped 3 bases, with 5 bases sitting between them. This CDR3 has 11 amino acids. CDR3 coding DNA: TGCAGCGTTGCCCAAACAGATACGCAGTATTTT. This encodes CSVAQTDTQYF.

This clonotype was picked up a small number of times. The chain carries TRBV25-1 and TRBJ2-7; perhaps TRBD1 as D (5 bases). V was shortened by 7 bases and J by 6 bases, with 13 bases between the two germline ends. The CDR3 consists of 12 residues. Germline-derived CDR1 and CDR2 are MGHDK and SYGVNS. The CDR3 loop reads CASTAGIGEQYF. CDR3 DNA sequence: TGTGCCAGCACTGCAGGGATCGGCGAGCAGTACTTC.

This clonotype was seen ten or more times. The J gene is TRBJ2-7, the V gene TRBV20-1, with D uncertain. Looked up from germline, CDR1 is DFQATT and CDR2 is SNEGSKA (reference sequence). The CDR3 contains 13 residues. V dropped 5 bases and J dropped 3 bases, with 14 bases sitting between them. The CDR3 here is CSAPSSHDYEQYF. DNA of the CDR3: TGCAGTGCTCCGAGCAGCCACGACTACGAGCAGTACTTC.

The sample holds many counts of this clonotype. The chain links TRBV12-3 or TRBV12-4 to TRBJ2-4, with unresolved D. V lost 4 bases and J 0 bases, leaving 10 bases between the germline ends. The CDR3 contains 15 residues. In DNA, the CDR3 is TGTGCCAGCAGTTCCCCTGAGCTAGCCAAAAACATTCAGTACTTC. It encodes CASSSPELAKNIQYF.

V is TRBV21-1 and J is TRBJ2-2. TRBV21-1 is recorded as a pseudogene. This CDR3 is 15 amino acids long. The CDR3 is CASSNRCSNTGELFF. CDR3 sequence (DNA): TGTGCCAGCAGCAACAGGTGTTCGAACACCGGGGAGCTGTTTTTT.

V and J are TRBV27 and TRBJ2-3; D is undetermined. The CDR3 sequence is 14 residues long. CDR1 is MNHEY, CDR2 SMNVEV, per germline (reference sequence). The V and J ends lost 3 bases and 2 bases respectively, with 9 bases between them. The DNA for the CDR3 is TGTGCCAGCAGTTTCGTGGGGTTCACAGATACGCAGTATTTT. As protein: CASSFVGFTDTQYF.

The chain uses TRBV3-1 and TRBJ2-3; D is possibly TRBD1 or TRBD2 (5 bases each). Trimming pared 1 base from V and 2 bases from J, leaving 10 bases between. The length of the CDR3 is 15 residues. Per germline, CDR1 LGHDT and CDR2 YNNKEL (reference sequence). As DNA, the CDR3 is TGTGCCAGCAGCCAAGTCGGGGCGATCACAGATACGCAGTATTTT. As protein: CASSQVGAITDTQYF.

This clonotype was counted only a few times. This chain links TRBV11-1 with TRBJ2-6; 9 positions match TRBD1. Germline loops: CDR1 SGHAT, CDR2 FQDESV (reference sequence). The V segment lost 3 bases and the J segment 3 bases; nucleotides outside the gene matches: 6. This CDR3 is built from 17 residues. The CDR3 bases are TGTGCCAGCAGCTTGACAGGGGGGTTTGGTGGGGCCAACGTCCTGACTTTC. Protein sequence: CASSLTGGFGGANVLTF.

J is TRBJ2-2 and V is TRBV11-2; 7 bases map to TRBD2. CDR1 is SGHAT and CDR2 is FQNNGV in the germline V gene. Unmatched junction bases numbered 13, after V lost 1 base and J lost 5 bases. The CDR3 spans 18 residues. The CDR3 protein is CASSLVLAWGSATGELFF. The CDR3 DNA reads TGTGCCAGCAGCTTAGTACTAGCGTGGGGCTCTGCTACCGGGGAGCTGTTTTTT.

The chain joins TRBV20-1 to TRBJ1-5, with a possible D match to TRBD1 (5 bases). This CDR3 comprises 13 residues. The V gene lost 1 base and the J gene lost 4 bases, with 8 bases spanning the gap. Germline lookup yields CDR1 DFQATT and CDR2 SNEGSKA (reference sequence). CDR3 sequence: CSARGQLNQPQHF. The DNA for the CDR3 is TGCAGTGCTAGAGGACAGTTAAATCAGCCCCAGCATTTT.

This clonotype was picked up a small number of times. The chain carries TRBV5-1 and TRBJ2-7; 12 nucleotides line up with TRBD2. The CDR3 totals 17 residues. Germline V gene lookup returns CDR1 SGHRS and CDR2 YFSETQ. V lost 2 bases, J lost 2 bases, and 8 bases stayed unmatched. The CDR3 loop reads CASSLQGGLAGTYEQYF. The CDR3 DNA reads as TGCGCCAGCAGCTTACAGGGTGGACTAGCGGGAACCTACGAGCAGTACTTC.

The V call is TRBV7-2, the J call TRBJ2-2, with D uncertain. CDR1 is SGHTA, CDR2 FQGNSA, per germline. The CDR3 totals 12 residues. V was trimmed by 2 bases and J by 9 bases, leaving 7 bases between them. CDR3 loop: CASSLSSRELFF. CDR3 coding DNA: TGTGCCAGCAGCTTATCGAGCCGGGAGCTGTTTTTT.

The chain couples TRBV29-1 to TRBJ2-1, with TRBD1 matching 8 bases. This CDR3 spans 17 amino acids. Germline CDR1 is SQVTM and CDR2 is ANQGSEA. The V gene end was trimmed by 5 bases and the J gene end by 5 bases; junction bases not matched to a gene: 17. The CDR3 loop reads CSVSSTGAALWDNEQFF. CDR3 DNA sequence: TGCAGCGTTTCTTCGACAGGGGCGGCATTGTGGGACAATGAGCAGTTCTTC.

Ten or more counts support this clonotype. This chain joins TRBV20-1 and TRBJ2-1; 10 nucleotides align to TRBD2. The J segment lost 9 bases and the V segment lost 5 bases, leaving 10 bases of the junction unmatched. The CDR3 is made up of 14 amino acids. CDR1 and CDR2 (germline): DFQATT, SNEGSKA (reference sequence). The CDR3 spells CSARTSGQGSEQFF. The CDR3 DNA reads TGCAGTGCTCGGACTAGCGGTCAGGGTAGTGAGCAGTTCTTC.

This clonotype was found a few times. The chain employs TRBV6-5 and TRBJ2-1; tentatively, D is TRBD2 (6 bases). Germline values: CDR1 MNHEY, CDR2 SVGAGI. This CDR3 contains 17 residues. Trimming shortened V by 1 base and J by 0 bases, and 13 bases separated the two germline ends. The CDR3 region has the DNA TGTGCCAGCAGTTACTACTCGGGACTCAGCTCCTACAATGAGCAGTTCTTC. Translating gives CASSYYSGLSSYNEQFF.

This clonotype has just a few counts. This chain uses TRBV5-6 with TRBJ2-3; TRBD1 is a possible D gene (6 bases). Germline V gene lookup returns CDR1 SGHDT and CDR2 YYEEEE. This CDR3 has 14 residues. Trimming pared 9 bases from V and 1 base from J, leaving 15 bases between. The CDR3 DNA sequence: TGTGCCACACATCCGACAGGAGGCACAGATACGCAGTATTTT. This translates into CATHPTGGTDTQYF.

The CDR3 DNA is TGTGCCAGCAGTTTATCAGGTTCGAGGGTCCGCACCGGGGAGCTGTTTTTT. Translated: CASSLSGSRVRTGELFF. The chain couples TRBV27 to TRBJ2-2, with D possibly matching TRBD2 (5 bases). V dropped 0 bases and J dropped 4 bases, with 15 bases sitting between them. Germline CDR1 and CDR2: MNHEY and SMNVEV (reference sequence). The CDR3 loop spans 17 amino acids.

This sequence joins TRBV7-2 and TRBJ1-5; D may be TRBD1 (5 bases). Germline CDR1 reads SGHTA; CDR2 reads FQGNSA. The CDR3 has 14 amino acids. V lost 0 bases and J lost 4, with 7 bases in between. In nucleotides, the CDR3 is TGTGCCAGCAGCTTAGCCCAGGGTAATCAGCCCCAGCATTTT. Translated: CASSLAQGNQPQHF.

The chain employs TRBV3-1 and TRBJ1-1; a possible D gene is TRBD1 (5 bases). V lost 1 base, J lost 2 bases, and 8 bases lay in between. Germline-derived CDR1 and CDR2 are LGHDT and YNNKEL (reference sequence). The CDR3 runs 14 residues. CDR3 protein: CASSQVQDNTEAFF. The CDR3 region has the DNA TGTGCCAGCAGCCAAGTACAGGATAACACTGAAGCTTTCTTT.

This clonotype was seen a few times. V usage is TRBV12-3 or TRBV12-4 and J usage is TRBJ2-5; TRBD2 matches at 13 bases. V lost 6 bases and J lost 4; bases outside the gene matches: 8. The CDR3 covers 16 residues. The CDR3 spells CASSRRLAGGGETQYF. The CDR3 nucleotides are TGTGCCAGCAGCCGAAGACTAGCGGGAGGAGGAGAGACCCAGTACTTC.

The chain joins TRBV2 to TRBJ2-1, with D perhaps assigned TRBD1 or TRBD2 (5 bases each). V lost 7 bases and J lost 0, with 19 bases in between. CDR1 is SNHLY and CDR2 is FYNNEI in the germline V gene. The length of the CDR3 is 17 residues. The CDR3 protein is CASNSVGAVGSYNEQFF. The CDR3 nucleotides are TGTGCCAGCAACTCAGTCGGGGCAGTAGGCTCCTACAATGAGCAGTTCTTC.

This clonotype has just a few counts. The CDR3 reads CASSLDRGLVTGELFF. For the CDR3, the DNA is TGTGCCAGCAGTTTGGACAGGGGGCTCGTCACCGGGGAGCTGTTTTTT. The gene calls are TRBV12-3 or TRBV12-4 and TRBJ2-2; 11 positions match TRBD1. The trim removed 3 bases at V and 4 bases at J, leaving 4 bases unmatched. This CDR3 contains 16 residues.

There are a few counts of this clonotype. The genes are TRBV20-1 and TRBJ2-1, with 9 positions matching TRBD2. Germline V gene data show CDR1 as DFQATT and CDR2 as SNEGSKA (reference sequence). The CDR3 loop spans 15 amino acids. Trimming at V came to 2 bases and at J to 4 bases, leaving 6 bases not matched to a gene. The CDR3 coding sequence is TGCAGTGCTAGAAACTGGACTAGCGAGTACAATGAGCAGTTCTTC. It specifies CSARNWTSEYNEQFF.

Only a few counts were recorded for this clonotype. The V and J genes are TRBV25-1 and TRBJ2-1; D remains unclear. V shed 5 bases and J shed 2 bases, with 13 bases lying between them. Per the germline V gene, CDR1 is MGHDK and CDR2 is SYGVNS. This CDR3 region has 15 residues. CDR3 in DNA: TGTGCCAGCAGTCGGACGGAGCGAGCCTACAATGAGCAGTTCTTC. This codes for CASSRTERAYNEQFF.

This chain uses TRBV29-1 with TRBJ2-3, with 9 nucleotides matching TRBD2. V trimming: 8 bases; J trimming: 3 bases; junction bases outside the gene matches: 6. Germline V CDR1 and CDR2: SQVTM, ANQGSEA. This CDR3 spans 13 amino acids. The CDR3 loop is CSPIAGVTDTQYF. CDR3 coding DNA: TGCAGCCCAATAGCGGGGGTAACAGATACGCAGTATTTT.

This clonotype has ten or more counts. The rearrangement uses TRBV12-3 or TRBV12-4 and TRBJ2-5, with TRBD2 matching over 7 bases. The CDR3 runs 14 residues. The ends lost 2 bases at V and 5 bases at J; junction bases unmatched: 5. CDR3 region: CASSLTSVVETQYF. Here the CDR3 DNA reads TGTGCCAGCAGTTTAACTAGCGTCGTTGAGACCCAGTACTTC.

The sample holds a few counts of this clonotype. The chain recombines TRBV30 with TRBJ2-2; D may be TRBD1 (6 bases). V was clipped by 5 bases and J by 1 base, with 8 bases between them. Germline CDR1 reads GTSNPN; CDR2 reads SVGIG (reference sequence). The CDR3 totals 13 residues. The CDR3 sequence is CAWGTLNTGELFF. In DNA form, the CDR3 reads TGTGCCTGGGGGACACTGAACACCGGGGAGCTGTTTTTT.

The chain has TRBV2 and TRBJ2-1; 11 positions match TRBD1. V dropped 5 bases and J dropped 7; count of bases not matched to a gene: 16. Germline loops: CDR1 SNHLY, CDR2 FYNNEI. The CDR3 runs to 18 residues. The CDR3 region is CASSSPFLGTGGVNEQFF. The DNA of the CDR3 is TGTGCCAGCAGTTCTCCCTTCCTCGGGACAGGGGGGGTTAATGAGCAGTTCTTC.

V gene TRBV5-6 combines with J gene TRBJ1-1; D unclear. The CDR3 is 13 amino acids. Germline lookup yields CDR1 SGHDT and CDR2 YYEEEE. V was cut by 1 base and J by 4 bases, with 8 bases left in between. CDR3 in amino acids: CASSLRLGTEAFF. The CDR3 DNA follows: TGTGCCAGCAGCTTGCGGTTGGGCACTGAAGCTTTCTTT.

This clonotype was counted only a few times. V gene TRBV4-1 combines with J gene TRBJ1-6; D may be TRBD1 (5 bases). V was pared by 0 bases and J by 11 bases, with 14 bases between. The CDR3 sequence is 15 residues long. From germline, CDR1 is MGHRA and CDR2 YSYEKL. CDR3 nucleotide sequence: TGCGCCAGCAGCCAAGATGCCCAGGGCTCCACACCCCTCCACTTT. Translated: CASSQDAQGSTPLHF.

This clonotype was detected only a few times. The rearrangement uses TRBV12-3 or TRBV12-4 and TRBJ2-1; D is unclear. Trimming took 4 bases from V and 4 from J, leaving 11 bases between them. The CDR3 runs 14 residues. The CDR3, as DNA: TGTGCCAGCAGTTATGGTTTCGGGTACAATGAGCAGTTCTTC. Encoded protein: CASSYGFGYNEQFF.